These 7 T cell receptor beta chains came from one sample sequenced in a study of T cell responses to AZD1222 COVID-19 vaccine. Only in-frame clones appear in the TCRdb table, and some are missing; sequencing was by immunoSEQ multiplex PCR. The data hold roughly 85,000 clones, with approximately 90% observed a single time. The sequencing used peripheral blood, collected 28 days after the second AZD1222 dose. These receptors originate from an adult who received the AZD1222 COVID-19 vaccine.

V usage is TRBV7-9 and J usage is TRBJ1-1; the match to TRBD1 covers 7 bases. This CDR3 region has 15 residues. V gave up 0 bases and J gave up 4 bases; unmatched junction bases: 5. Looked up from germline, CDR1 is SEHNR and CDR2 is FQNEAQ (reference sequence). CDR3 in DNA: TGTGCCAGCAGCTTAGCTGAAGGGGGCCGCACTGAAGCTTTCTTT. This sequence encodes CASSLAEGGRTEAFF. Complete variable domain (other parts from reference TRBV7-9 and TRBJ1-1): DTGVSQNPRHKITKRGQNVTFRCDPISEHNRLYWYRQTLGQGPEFLTYFQNEAQLEKSRLLSDRFSAERPKGSFSTLEIQRTEQGDSAMYLCASSLAEGGRTEAFFGQGTRLTVV.

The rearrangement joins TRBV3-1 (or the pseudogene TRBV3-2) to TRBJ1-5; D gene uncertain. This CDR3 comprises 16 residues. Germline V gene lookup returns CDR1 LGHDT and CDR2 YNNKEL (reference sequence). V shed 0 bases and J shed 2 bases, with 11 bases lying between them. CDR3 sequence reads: CASSQDSRPGNQPQHF. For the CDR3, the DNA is TGTGCCAGCAGCCAAGATTCCAGGCCGGGCAATCAGCCCCAGCATTTT.

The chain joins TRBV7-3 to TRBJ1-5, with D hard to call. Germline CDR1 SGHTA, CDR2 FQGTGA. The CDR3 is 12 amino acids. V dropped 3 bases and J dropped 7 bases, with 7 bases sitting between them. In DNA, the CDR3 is TGTGCCAGCAGCTTCCCAGACCAGCCCCAGCATTTT. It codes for CASSFPDQPQHF.

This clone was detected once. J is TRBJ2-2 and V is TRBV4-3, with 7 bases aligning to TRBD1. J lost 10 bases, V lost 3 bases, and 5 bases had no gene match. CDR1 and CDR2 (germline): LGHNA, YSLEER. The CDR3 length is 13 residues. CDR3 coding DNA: TGCGCCAGCAGCCATCGGACAGGCGAGGAGCTGTTTTTT. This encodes CASSHRTGEELFF.

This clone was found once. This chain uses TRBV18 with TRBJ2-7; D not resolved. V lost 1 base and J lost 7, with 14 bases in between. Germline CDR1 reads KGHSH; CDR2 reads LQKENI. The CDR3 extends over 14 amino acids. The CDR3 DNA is TGTGCCAGCTCACCACAATACCTGGTTTTGGAGCAGTACTTC. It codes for CASSPQYLVLEQYF.

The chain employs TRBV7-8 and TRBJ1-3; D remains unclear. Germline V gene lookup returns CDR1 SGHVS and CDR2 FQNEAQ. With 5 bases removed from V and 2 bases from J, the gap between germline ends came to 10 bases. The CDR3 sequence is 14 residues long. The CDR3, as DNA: TGTGCCAGCAGCCTCCGATGGCCTGGAAACACCATATATTTT. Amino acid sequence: CASSLRWPGNTIYF.

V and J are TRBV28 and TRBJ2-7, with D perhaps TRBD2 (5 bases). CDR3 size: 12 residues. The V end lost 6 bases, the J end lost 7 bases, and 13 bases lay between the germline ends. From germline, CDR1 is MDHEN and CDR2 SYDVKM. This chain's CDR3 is CASRRVLGEQYF. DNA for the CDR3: TGTGCCAGCAGGAGGGTATTGGGTGAGCAGTACTTC.